What follows are 14 T cell receptor beta chains derived from one specimen sequenced in a study of a mutant IDH1 vaccine in newly diagnosed glioma. Clones were read by immunoSEQ multiplex PCR, and TCRdb kept only the in-frame ones, dropping some. The sample includes under 45,000 clones, approximately 80% seen only once; the top ten take 12%. Time point meaning: week 5, during vaccination. In the vaccine, a single dose held 300 ug of the mutant IDH1 20-mer peptide, along with topical imiquimod. Their antigens remain unidentified. Sample: PBMCs, taken from a glioma patient whose treatment included an IDH1 peptide vaccine. These receptors came from a man aged 45-60 years with glioma.

CDR3 loop: CAWSGLAVSTDTQYF. DNA for the CDR3: TGTGCCTGGAGTGGGTTAGCGGTAAGCACAGATACGCAGTATTTT. The chain has TRBV30 and TRBJ2-3, with a possible D match to TRBD2 (6 bases). Trimming left V 1 base short and J 0 bases short, with 11 bases between. The CDR3 is 15 amino acids. Per germline, CDR1 GTSNPN and CDR2 SVGIG (reference sequence).

The chain couples TRBV19 to TRBJ2-4; 7 bases align to TRBD1. Germline V CDR1 and CDR2: LNHDA, SQIVND (reference sequence). The V segment lost 3 bases and the J segment 0 bases; nucleotides outside the gene matches: 5. The CDR3 consists of 16 residues. The CDR3 region has the DNA TGTGCCAGTAGTATCGGGGACAGACTAGCCAAAAACATTCAGTACTTC. This gives the protein CASSIGDRLAKNIQYF.

This chain links TRBV11-2 with TRBJ2-3; D possibly matches TRBD1 or TRBD2 (5 bases each). Germline-derived CDR1 and CDR2 are SGHAT and FQNNGV. V gave up 6 bases and J gave up 1 base, with 17 bases separating them. The CDR3 covers 16 residues. The CDR3 DNA is TGTGCCAGCAGATCCTGGGGACGGCAACGCACAGATACGCAGTATTTT. It specifies CASRSWGRQRTDTQYF. The full variable domain, with the rest looked up from reference TRBV11-2 and TRBJ2-3, is EAGVAQSPRYKIIEKRQSVAFWCNPISGHATLYWYQQILGQGPKLLIQFQNNGVVDDSQLPKDRFSAERLKGVDSTLKIQPAKLEDSAVYLCASRSWGRQRTDTQYFGPGTRLTVL.

The CDR3 loop is CASSEGTGVYEQYF. In DNA, the CDR3 is TGTGCCAGCAGTGAAGGGACAGGGGTCTACGAGCAGTACTTC. The genes are TRBV2 and TRBJ2-7; 9 bases map to TRBD1. With V trimmed by 1 base and J by 3 bases, 1 base remained unmatched. Germline V gene lookup returns CDR1 SNHLY and CDR2 FYNNEI. CDR3 size: 14 residues.

The chain combines TRBV6-8 with TRBJ2-7; 7 bases are shared with TRBD1. CDR3 size: 13 residues. Per germline, CDR1 MNHGY and CDR2 SAAAGT. J gave up 2 bases and V 6 bases, and 4 bases lay outside the gene matches. The CDR3 region has the DNA TGTGCCAGCAGCTCTGACAGGGCCTACGAGCAGTACTTC. Translating it yields CASSSDRAYEQYF.

This clone appeared a single time. The V and J genes are TRBV30 and TRBJ1-6; D gene ambiguous. The V end lost 1 base, the J end lost 7 bases, and 5 bases lay between the germline ends. There are 12 residues in the CDR3. Germline V CDR1 and CDR2: GTSNPN, SVGIG (reference sequence). The CDR3 protein is CAWSAQNSPLHF. The CDR3 nucleotides are TGTGCCTGGAGTGCCCAAAATTCACCCCTCCACTTT.

The chain recombines TRBV6-1 with TRBJ1-6; D is unresolved. CDR1 MNHNS and CDR2 SASEGT come from the germline V gene. The CDR3 has 14 residues. Deletions cut 0 bases from V and 13 bases from J, with 13 bases between. The CDR3 region has the DNA TGTGCCAGCAGTGAAGCCCAGGCTGTTCGCCCCCTCCACTTT. Translating gives CASSEAQAVRPLHF.

The rearrangement joins TRBV7-2 to TRBJ1-1, with 7 bases fitting TRBD1. With V trimmed by 3 bases and J by 10 bases, 5 bases remained unmatched. Per the germline V gene, CDR1 is SGHTA and CDR2 is FQGNSA. This CDR3 has 12 amino acids. In DNA, the CDR3 is TGTGCCAGCAGCTTTGACAGGGTAGTAGCTTTCTTT. Translation: CASSFDRVVAFF.

The rearrangement uses TRBV5-6 and TRBJ2-1; possible D gene TRBD2, 5 bases. In germline, CDR1 is SGHDT, CDR2 YYEEEE. The V gene lost 3 bases and the J gene lost 7 bases, with 11 bases spanning the gap. This CDR3 comprises 13 residues. The CDR3 DNA sequence: TGTGCCAGCAGCTCCCCCGGGGTGAATGAGCAGTTCTTC. Translation gives CASSSPGVNEQFF. The whole variable domain, filled in from reference TRBV5-6 and TRBJ2-1, reads DAGVTQSPTHLIKTRGQQVTLRCSPKSGHDTVSWYQQALGQGPQFIFQYYEEEERQRGNFPDRFSGHQFPNYSSELNVNALLLGDSALYLCASSSPGVNEQFFGPGTRLTVL.

This rearrangement joins TRBV7-2 to TRBJ1-2; the D gene is possibly TRBD1 (5 bases). Trimming removed 5 bases from V and 2 bases from J, with 12 bases in between. CDR3 length equals 14 residues. CDR1 is SGHTA, CDR2 FQGNSA, per germline. The CDR3 bases are TGTGCCAGCAGCATTGGGACGGGGAACTATGGCTACACCTTC. Translated, it gives CASSIGTGNYGYTF.

The chain combines TRBV11-3 with TRBJ2-7, with a possible D match to TRBD1 (6 bases). Germline-derived CDR1 and CDR2 are SGHNT and YENEEA. The V end was cut by 1 base, the J end by 2 bases, with 12 bases between. The CDR3 contains 15 residues. The CDR3 nucleotides read TGTGCCAGCAGCTTAGTCGCTCAGGGGCCCTACGAGCAGTACTTC. Its translation is CASSLVAQGPYEQYF.

The J gene is TRBJ2-3, the V gene TRBV5-1; D gene unclear. Germline V CDR1 and CDR2: SGHRS, YFSETQ. Trimming took 5 bases from V and 2 from J, leaving 6 bases between them. The CDR3 contains 12 residues. In DNA form, the CDR3 reads TGCGCCAGCAGTCCAGTCACAGATACGCAGTATTTT. This gives the protein CASSPVTDTQYF.

This clone was seen a handful of times. The chain recombines TRBV2 with TRBJ2-7; D call uncertain. Deletions cut 4 bases from V and 6 bases from J, with 13 bases between. The length of the CDR3 is 13 residues. Germline V gene sequence: CDR1 SNHLY, CDR2 FYNNEI. The CDR3, as DNA: TGTGCCAGCAGTGCGGCCGCGTTAGCCGAGCAGTACTTC. It translates to CASSAAALAEQYF.

This chain uses TRBV5-1 with TRBJ1-2; possibly TRBD1 for D (6 bases). Germline V gives CDR1 SGHRS, CDR2 YFSETQ. CDR3 length: 14 residues. Trimming pared 3 bases from V and 8 bases from J, leaving 17 bases between. Here the CDR3 DNA reads TGCGCCAGCAGCTGGGGGACACAGGGCTACGGCTACACCTTC. It specifies CASSWGTQGYGYTF. Variable domain in full (rest from reference TRBV5-1 and TRBJ1-2): KAGVTQTPRYLIKTRGQQVTLSCSPISGHRSVSWYQQTPGQGLQFLFEYFSETQRNKGNFPGRFSGRQFSNSRSEMNVSTLELGDSALYLCASSWGTQGYGYTFGSGTRLTVV.